This is a list of T cell receptor beta chains from one sample in a study of persistence of HIV-infected CD4 T cells. Data came from immunoSEQ multiplex PCR; TCRdb stores just in-frame clones and leaves some out. The data hold about 40,000 clones, with about 84% observed a single time. Antigens for these TCRs are unknown. The sample here was cultured CD4+ T cells from PBMCs, taken from a patient who received antiretroviral therapy. The receptors stem from an adult with HIV. The donor label of this sample is uncertain. Each CDR3 is given with its conserved first and last residue. The order of the fields is J gene, D gene, V gene, clone size, CDR3 DNA, CDR3 protein. D genes are given only for firm matches. Size tells how often a clone was seen (once, few, many) or the class of an expanded clone, and some rows leave it out.

J gene: TRBJ1-6
D gene: NA
V gene: TRBV6-5
clone size: once
CDR3 DNA: TGTGCCAGCAGTTATAAGGGTAGAGGGTCTAATTCACCCCTCCACTTT
CDR3 protein: CASSYKGRGSNSPLHF

J gene: TRBJ1-2
D gene: TRBD1
V gene: TRBV5-1
clone size: NA
CDR3 DNA: TGCGCCAGCAGCTTGGGGCCGGGACAGGGTTCTGGCTACACCTTC
CDR3 protein: CASSLGPGQGSGYTF

J gene: TRBJ2-6
D gene: TRBD2
V gene: TRBV27
clone size: NA
CDR3 DNA: TGTGCCAGCAGGCCGGCTTGGGGGGGGGAGCGCTCTGGGGCCAACGTCCTGACTTTC
CDR3 protein: CASRPAWGGERSGANVLTF

J gene: TRBJ2-7
D gene: NA
V gene: TRBV11-3
clone size: NA
CDR3 DNA: TGTGCCAGCAGCCAAGACAACTCCTACGAGCAGTACTTC
CDR3 protein: CASSQDNSYEQYF

J gene: TRBJ2-1
D gene: TRBD1
V gene: TRBV10-3
clone size: NA
CDR3 DNA: TGTGCCATCAAGGGGGCATTGTCTGGCGATGAGCAGTTCTTC
CDR3 protein: CAIKGALSGDEQFF

J gene: TRBJ2-4
D gene: NA
V gene: TRBV6-2/TRBV6-3
clone size: NA
CDR3 DNA: TGTGCCAGCAGTTACGAACGACGGGGAATTCTCGACATAGCCAAAAACATTCAGTACTTC
CDR3 protein: CASSYERRGILDIAKNIQYF

J gene: TRBJ1-3
D gene: NA
V gene: TRBV10-1
clone size: NA
CDR3 DNA: TGCGCCAGCAGACGACAGTTAAACACCATATATTTT
CDR3 protein: CASRRQLNTIYF

J gene: TRBJ2-7
D gene: TRBD2
V gene: TRBV5-1
clone size: NA
CDR3 DNA: TGCGCCAGCAGCTTGCGGGAGGGGCGCGTGGAGCAGTACTTC
CDR3 protein: CASSLREGRVEQYF

J gene: TRBJ1-2
D gene: NA
V gene: TRBV24-1
clone size: NA
CDR3 DNA: TGTGCCACCAGTGGAGGGGGGGGCTATGGCTACACCTTC
CDR3 protein: CATSGGGGYGYTF

J gene: TRBJ1-5
D gene: NA
V gene: TRBV7-2
clone size: once
CDR3 DNA: TGTGCCAGCAGCTTAGGCCCCGGGGGCGCTGGAAGCAATCAGCCCCAGCATTTT
CDR3 protein: CASSLGPGGAGSNQPQHF

J gene: TRBJ2-7
D gene: TRBD2
V gene: TRBV5-1
clone size: NA
CDR3 DNA: TGCGCCAGCAGCTTGGGGCCCGTACAGCGGGATACTCCCTACGAGCAGTACTTC
CDR3 protein: CASSLGPVQRDTPYEQYF

J gene: TRBJ1-6
D gene: TRBD1
V gene: TRBV28
clone size: NA
CDR3 DNA: TGTGCCAGCAGTTTGGACAGGGCTAATTCACCCCTCCACTTT
CDR3 protein: CASSLDRANSPLHF